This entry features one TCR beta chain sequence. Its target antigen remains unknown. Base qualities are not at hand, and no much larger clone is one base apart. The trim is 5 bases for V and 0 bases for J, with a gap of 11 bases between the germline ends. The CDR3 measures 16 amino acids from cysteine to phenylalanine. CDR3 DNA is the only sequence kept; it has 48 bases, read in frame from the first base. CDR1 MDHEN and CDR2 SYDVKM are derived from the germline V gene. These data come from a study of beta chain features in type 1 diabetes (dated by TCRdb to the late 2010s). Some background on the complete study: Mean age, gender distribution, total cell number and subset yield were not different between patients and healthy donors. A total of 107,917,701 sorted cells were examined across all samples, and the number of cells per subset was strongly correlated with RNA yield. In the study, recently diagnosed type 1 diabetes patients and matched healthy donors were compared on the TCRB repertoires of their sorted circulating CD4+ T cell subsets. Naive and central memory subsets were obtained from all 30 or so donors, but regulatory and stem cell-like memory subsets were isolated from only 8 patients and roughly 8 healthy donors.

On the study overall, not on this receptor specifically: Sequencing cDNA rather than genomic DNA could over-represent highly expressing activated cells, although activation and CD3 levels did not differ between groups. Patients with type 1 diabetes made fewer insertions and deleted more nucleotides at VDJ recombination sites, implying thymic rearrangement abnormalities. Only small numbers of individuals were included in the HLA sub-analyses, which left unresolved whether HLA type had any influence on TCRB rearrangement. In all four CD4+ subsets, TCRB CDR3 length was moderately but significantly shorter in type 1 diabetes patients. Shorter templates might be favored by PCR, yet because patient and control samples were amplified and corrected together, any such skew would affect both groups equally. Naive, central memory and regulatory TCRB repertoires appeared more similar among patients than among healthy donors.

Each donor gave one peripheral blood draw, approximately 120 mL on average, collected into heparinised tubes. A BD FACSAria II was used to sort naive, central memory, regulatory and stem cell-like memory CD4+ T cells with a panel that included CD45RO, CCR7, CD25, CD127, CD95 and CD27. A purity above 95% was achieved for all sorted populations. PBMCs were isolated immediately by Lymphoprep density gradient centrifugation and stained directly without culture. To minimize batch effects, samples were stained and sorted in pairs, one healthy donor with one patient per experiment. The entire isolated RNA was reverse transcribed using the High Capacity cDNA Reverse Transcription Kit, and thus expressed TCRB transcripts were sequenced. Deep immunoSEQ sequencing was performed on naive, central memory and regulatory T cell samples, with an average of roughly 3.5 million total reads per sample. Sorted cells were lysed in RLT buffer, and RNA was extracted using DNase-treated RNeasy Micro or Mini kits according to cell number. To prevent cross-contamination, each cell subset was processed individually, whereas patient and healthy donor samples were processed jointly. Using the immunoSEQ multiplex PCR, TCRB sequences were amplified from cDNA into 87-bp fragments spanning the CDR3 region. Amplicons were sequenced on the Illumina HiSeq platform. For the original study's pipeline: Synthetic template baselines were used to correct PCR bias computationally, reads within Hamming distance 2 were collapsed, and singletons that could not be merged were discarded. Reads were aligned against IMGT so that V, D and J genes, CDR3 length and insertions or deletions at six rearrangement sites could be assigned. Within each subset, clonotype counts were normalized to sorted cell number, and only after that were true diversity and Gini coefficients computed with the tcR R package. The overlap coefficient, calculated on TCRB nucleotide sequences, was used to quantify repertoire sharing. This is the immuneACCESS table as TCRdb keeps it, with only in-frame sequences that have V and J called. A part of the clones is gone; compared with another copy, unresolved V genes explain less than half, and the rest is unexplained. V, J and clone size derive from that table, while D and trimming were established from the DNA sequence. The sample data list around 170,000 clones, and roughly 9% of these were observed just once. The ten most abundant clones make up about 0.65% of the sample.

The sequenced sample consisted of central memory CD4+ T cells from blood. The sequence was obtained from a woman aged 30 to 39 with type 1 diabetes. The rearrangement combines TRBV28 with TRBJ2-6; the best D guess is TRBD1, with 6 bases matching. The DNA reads TGTGCCAGCAGTCCCACAGGGACCTCTGGGGCCAACGTCCTGACTTTC. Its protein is CASSPTGTSGANVLTF.